This note documents a single T cell receptor beta chain sequence. Its specific antigen is unknown. The DNA ends 3 residues before the CDR3 does, and the rest of the CDR3 is filled in from the germline J gene. This sample was included in a study of T cells in women clearing cervical HPV infection (dated by TCRdb to the late 2010s). About the investigation overall: The cases were 20 to 30 women with histologically confirmed HPV16-related CIN3 or worse, and 2 of those women had invasive cancers. For cases, the median interval between lesion detection and blood sampling was over 130 days, with an interquartile range of roughly 80 to 230 days. Since HLA typing was available for only a few women, HLA type could not be ruled out as a confounder. The exploratory proof-of-principle case-control study was nested within the Guanacaste HPV Natural History Study in Costa Rica and compared TCR repertoires across cervical HPV16 outcomes. Cases and controls were matched on age within five years and on year of sample collection. In the parent cohort, 8,500 to 12,000 women aged 18 or older were enrolled in Guanacaste, Costa Rica, during about 1992 to 1994 and were followed for 7 to 8 years. Quality controls consisted of five blinded duplicates per group, for a total of some 60 samples made up of 50 or so participants and around ten replicates. Median age was about 35 years in cases versus just over 37 in controls, and baseline characteristics did not differ significantly. Blood from cases was collected at the visit where the lesion was first found, while blood from controls was collected once the infection could no longer be detected. Controls were some 26 women whose single incident HPV16 infection cleared within 12 months without precancer or cancer developing.

Every participant had a single incident cervical HPV16 infection, and women with prevalent HPV16 infections were excluded. Cervical HPV DNA was detected with MY09/MY11 PCR, and genotyping was done with dot-blot hybridization. Fifteen mL of heparinized blood were centrifuged, and the buffy coat was aliquoted, frozen at -30°C, then stored at -80°C. Genomic DNA was extracted from buffy coat specimens using QIAGEN kits. The germline V gene provides CDR1 SGHRS and CDR2 YFSETQ. After removal of 5 bases from V and 5 bases from J, the junction retains 9 bases not matched to a gene. Inclusive of the bounding cysteine and phenylalanine, the CDR3 is 14 residues long. The CDR3 was read in part: 33 bases, with the frame set at base 1. The study at large found these results: Because the number of T cells per sample was unknown, the richness differences could reflect varying T-cell content rather than repertoire biology. CIN3+ cases had significantly higher TCR repertoire richness than controls across sequencing depths, but evenness did not differ between the groups. Because of the cross-sectional design, the study could not determine whether the associations came before infection or resulted from infection, and neither effector/memory subsets nor HPV-specific T cells were isolated. Cases were distinguished from controls with an estimated AUC of roughly 0.81 by random forest classifiers combining richness and V gene abundances. Lower TRBV6-7 relative abundance was observed in cases than in controls (roughly 0.11% versus 0.16%; Bonferroni P = 0.0008).

Using the immunoSEQ assay, multiplex PCR amplified TCR beta CDR3 regions from an average of approximately 1,200 ng of genomic DNA per sample. To correct primer bias, the assay used a complete synthetic TCR repertoire to set an amplification baseline. The amplicons were sequenced using the Illumina platform. The source study handled its data this way. Error correction of the sequences involved clustering with frequency ratios plus a modified nearest-neighbor algorithm, after which the sequences were analyzed in the immunoSEQ Analyzer using IMGT gene definitions. At each rarefaction depth, TCR richness and evenness were averaged over 20 rarefaction repeats, and samples with fewer sequences than the depth were excluded. Relative abundances of V, D and J genes were compared between groups using Wilcoxon rank sum tests, with FDR correction applied. For the blinded duplicates, the intraclass correlation was 95.6% for TCR richness and averaged about 76% across 70 or so gene segments. This immuneACCESS table, as held by TCRdb, lists in-frame sequences with V and J called but not all clones. Of the missing ones, under half trace to an unresolved V gene in checked studies; the others have no known cause. V and J calls and clone size are as listed in that table; D and trimming were resolved from the DNA. The record for this sample contains tens of thousands of clones. The ten top clones hold approximately 22% of the sample.

The chain was built from TRBV5-1 and TRBJ2-5; 7 central nucleotides agree with TRBD2. The sequencing input was blood buffy coat. This clonotype was sampled from a woman aged 18-69 years with a cervical HPV16 infection that either progressed to CIN3+ or cleared (not recorded which). CDR3 DNA, as far as it was read: TGCGCCAGCAGGTCCACAGGCGGGGGTGAGACC. Its coded protein is CASRSTGGGET. The whole CDR3 protein is CASRSTGGGETQYF.